The rows below give T cell receptor beta chains drawn from one sample of a study of cytomegalovirus exposure and HLA in healthy donors. TCRdb keeps only in-frame clones here, not all; method: immunoSEQ multiplex PCR. The repertoire includes roughly 130,000 clones, 82% of them detected once, and approximately 11% sits in the top ten. The specimen sequenced was PBMCs. The receptor source for this set is a male donor in good health and CMV-seropositive. The CDR3 runs from the conserved cysteine through the conserved F or W. D genes are given only for firm matches. A clone size is listed for some rows: how often the clone was seen (once, few, many), or a class if it is expanded.

j_call: TRBJ2-7; d_call: NA; clone_size: NA; v_call: TRBV4-2; cdr3_aa: CASSQGIGGSYEQYF; cdr3_nt: TGTGCCAGCAGCCAAGGGATTGGGGGGTCCTACGAGCAGTACTTC
j_call: TRBJ2-5; d_call: NA; clone_size: NA; v_call: TRBV11-2; cdr3_aa: CASSLGAQETQYF; cdr3_nt: TGTGCCAGCAGCTTAGGGGCCCAGGAGACCCAGTACTTC
j_call: TRBJ1-5; d_call: NA; clone_size: NA; v_call: TRBV15; cdr3_aa: CATSGWIGDGRRNQPQHF; cdr3_nt: TGTGCCACCAGCGGGTGGATTGGAGACGGGAGACGCAATCAGCCCCAGCATTTT
j_call: TRBJ1-1; d_call: NA; clone_size: NA; v_call: TRBV19; cdr3_aa: CASRAGASRVNTEAFF; cdr3_nt: TGTGCCAGTAGGGCAGGGGCCAGTCGGGTGAACACTGAAGCTTTCTTT
j_call: TRBJ1-5; d_call: TRBD1; clone_size: few; v_call: TRBV29-1; cdr3_aa: CSAGDRGQPQHF; cdr3_nt: TGCAGCGCCGGGGACAGGGGGCAGCCCCAGCATTTT
j_call: TRBJ2-1; d_call: NA; clone_size: NA; v_call: TRBV28; cdr3_aa: CASRVGLVNEQFF; cdr3_nt: TGTGCCAGCAGGGTGGGCCTGGTCAATGAGCAGTTCTTC
j_call: TRBJ2-7; d_call: NA; clone_size: NA; v_call: TRBV27; cdr3_aa: CASSPFSAATFEQYF; cdr3_nt: TGTGCCAGCAGTCCCTTCTCGGCGGCCACGTTCGAGCAGTACTTC
j_call: TRBJ2-1; d_call: TRBD2; clone_size: NA; v_call: TRBV7-2; cdr3_aa: CASSLLAGAYNEQFF; cdr3_nt: TGTGCCAGCAGCCTCCTAGCGGGAGCCTACAATGAGCAGTTCTTC
j_call: TRBJ1-1; d_call: NA; clone_size: NA; v_call: TRBV15; cdr3_aa: CATRPGHITEAFF; cdr3_nt: TGTGCCACCAGACCTGGACACATCACTGAAGCTTTCTTT
j_call: TRBJ2-5; d_call: TRBD1; clone_size: once; v_call: TRBV4-1; cdr3_aa: CASSHGQRGRGETQYF; cdr3_nt: TGCGCCAGCAGCCATGGCCAGAGGGGGCGCGGAGAGACCCAGTACTTC
j_call: TRBJ2-2; d_call: TRBD1; clone_size: few; v_call: TRBV6-5; cdr3_aa: CAIAPGTGHTGELFF; cdr3_nt: TGTGCCATAGCTCCCGGGACAGGTCACACCGGGGAGCTGTTTTTT
j_call: TRBJ2-7; d_call: TRBD1; clone_size: NA; v_call: TRBV4-3; cdr3_aa: CASSQDWGQGYEQYF; cdr3_nt: TGCGCCAGCAGCCAAGATTGGGGACAGGGCTACGAGCAGTACTTC
j_call: TRBJ2-1; d_call: NA; clone_size: NA; v_call: TRBV7-2; cdr3_aa: CASSPSRDWGEQFF; cdr3_nt: TGTGCCAGCAGCCCTTCCCGGGACTGGGGTGAGCAGTTCTTC
j_call: TRBJ2-3; d_call: NA; clone_size: NA; v_call: TRBV27; cdr3_aa: CASSLVSVRTDTQYF; cdr3_nt: TGTGCCAGCAGTTTGGTTAGTGTGCGCACAGATACGCAGTATTTT
j_call: TRBJ2-5; d_call: TRBD1; clone_size: once; v_call: TRBV29-1; cdr3_aa: CSVRTGVETQYF; cdr3_nt: TGCAGCGTCCGGACAGGGGTGGAGACCCAGTACTTC
j_call: TRBJ1-3; d_call: NA; clone_size: NA; v_call: TRBV10-3; cdr3_aa: CAITQDSGNTIYF; cdr3_nt: TGTGCCATCACGCAGGACTCTGGAAACACCATATATTTT
j_call: TRBJ1-1; d_call: NA; clone_size: few; v_call: TRBV6-5; cdr3_aa: CASTSTGTTEAFF; cdr3_nt: TGTGCCAGCACCTCTACAGGGACCACTGAAGCTTTCTTT
j_call: TRBJ1-3; d_call: NA; clone_size: NA; v_call: TRBV9; cdr3_aa: CASSFTSSGNTIYF; cdr3_nt: TGTGCCAGCAGCTTTACTAGCTCTGGAAACACCATATATTTT
j_call: TRBJ2-7; d_call: NA; clone_size: NA; v_call: TRBV27; cdr3_aa: CASSAGPSYEQYF; cdr3_nt: TGTGCCAGTTCCGCGGGCCCTTCCTACGAGCAGTACTTC
j_call: TRBJ2-7; d_call: NA; clone_size: NA; v_call: TRBV28; cdr3_aa: CASSFRPRGYEQYF; cdr3_nt: TGTGCCAGCAGTTTCAGACCGCGAGGCTACGAGCAGTACTTC
j_call: TRBJ2-7; d_call: TRBD2; clone_size: NA; v_call: TRBV5-4; cdr3_aa: CASSWEGASGSPAYEQYF; cdr3_nt: TGTGCCAGCAGCTGGGAGGGCGCTAGCGGGAGTCCTGCCTACGAGCAGTACTTC
j_call: TRBJ1-2; d_call: TRBD1; clone_size: NA; v_call: TRBV15; cdr3_aa: CATSRVDREADGYTF; cdr3_nt: TGTGCCACCAGCAGAGTTGACAGGGAGGCGGATGGCTACACCTTC
j_call: TRBJ2-2; d_call: NA; clone_size: few; v_call: TRBV13; cdr3_aa: CASSSEGVLFF; cdr3_nt: TGTGCCAGCAGCTCAGAGGGGGTGCTGTTTTTT
j_call: TRBJ1-5; d_call: NA; clone_size: NA; v_call: TRBV28; cdr3_aa: CASSAGPQAQHF; cdr3_nt: TGTGCCAGCAGCGCGGGTCCCCAAGCCCAGCATTTT
j_call: TRBJ2-3; d_call: TRBD2; clone_size: NA; v_call: TRBV5-1; cdr3_aa: CASAGGWRASDTQYF; cdr3_nt: TGCGCCAGCGCGGGAGGGTGGAGGGCCTCAGATACGCAGTATTTT
j_call: TRBJ2-1; d_call: TRBD2; clone_size: NA; v_call: TRBV6-4; cdr3_aa: CASSDSRGGSSYNEQFF; cdr3_nt: TGTGCCAGCAGTGACTCGAGGGGCGGGAGCTCCTACAATGAGCAGTTCTTC
j_call: TRBJ1-1; d_call: TRBD1; clone_size: NA; v_call: TRBV5-1; cdr3_aa: CASSSRDRGKAFF; cdr3_nt: TGCGCCAGCAGCTCCCGGGACAGGGGCAAAGCTTTCTTT
j_call: TRBJ2-1; d_call: NA; clone_size: NA; v_call: TRBV5-1; cdr3_aa: CASSLQTNNEQFF; cdr3_nt: TGCGCCAGCAGCTTACAAACGAACAATGAGCAGTTCTTC
j_call: TRBJ1-2; d_call: TRBD1; clone_size: NA; v_call: TRBV27; cdr3_aa: CASSPGTVYGYTF; cdr3_nt: TGTGCCAGCAGTCCAGGGACAGTCTATGGCTACACCTTC
j_call: TRBJ1-1; d_call: NA; clone_size: NA; v_call: TRBV18; cdr3_aa: CASSGSTEAFF; cdr3_nt: TGTGCCAGCTCGGGGAGCACTGAAGCTTTCTTT
j_call: TRBJ2-1; d_call: NA; clone_size: NA; v_call: TRBV28; cdr3_aa: CASIIAGLDGNEQFF; cdr3_nt: TGTGCCAGCATCATTGCGGGACTCGACGGGAATGAGCAGTTCTTC
j_call: TRBJ1-2; d_call: NA; clone_size: NA; v_call: TRBV5-6; cdr3_aa: CASSFGTGHGYTF; cdr3_nt: TGTGCCAGCAGCTTTGGAACAGGGCATGGCTACACCTTC
j_call: TRBJ2-6; d_call: NA; clone_size: NA; v_call: TRBV4-1; cdr3_aa: CASSQAPGANGLTF; cdr3_nt: TGCGCCAGCAGCCAAGCACCTGGGGCCAACGGCCTGACTTTC
j_call: TRBJ1-1; d_call: NA; clone_size: NA; v_call: TRBV27; cdr3_aa: CASSDIRGTEAFF; cdr3_nt: TGTGCCAGCAGTGACATCCGGGGGACTGAAGCTTTCTTT
j_call: TRBJ2-3; d_call: TRBD2; clone_size: NA; v_call: TRBV7-3; cdr3_aa: CASSPSGLSTDTQYF; cdr3_nt: TGTGCCAGCAGCCCTAGCGGCCTTAGCACAGATACGCAGTATTTT
j_call: TRBJ1-2; d_call: NA; clone_size: few; v_call: TRBV6-5; cdr3_aa: CASSLRQNNGYTF; cdr3_nt: TGTGCCAGCAGCCTTAGACAAAATAATGGCTACACCTTC
j_call: TRBJ1-1; d_call: TRBD1; clone_size: few; v_call: TRBV19; cdr3_aa: CASSGGTGYLDTEAFF; cdr3_nt: TGTGCCAGTAGTGGCGGGACAGGTTATCTGGACACTGAAGCTTTCTTT
j_call: TRBJ2-5; d_call: NA; clone_size: NA; v_call: TRBV6-4; cdr3_aa: CASSEGREGTQYF; cdr3_nt: TGTGCCAGCAGTGAAGGCAGGGAAGGGACCCAGTACTTC
j_call: TRBJ2-7; d_call: TRBD1; clone_size: NA; v_call: TRBV19; cdr3_aa: CASSLRDSSYEQYF; cdr3_nt: TGTGCCAGTAGCCTCCGGGACAGCTCCTACGAGCAGTACTTC
j_call: TRBJ2-3; d_call: TRBD2; clone_size: NA; v_call: TRBV27; cdr3_aa: CASNIAGESTDTQYF; cdr3_nt: TGTGCCAGCAACATAGCGGGGGAAAGCACAGATACGCAGTATTTT
j_call: TRBJ2-3; d_call: TRBD2; clone_size: NA; v_call: TRBV9; cdr3_aa: CASSVARAGGGDTQYF; cdr3_nt: TGTGCCAGCAGCGTAGCGCGAGCGGGGGGAGGGGATACGCAGTATTTT
j_call: TRBJ1-2; d_call: NA; clone_size: NA; v_call: TRBV28; cdr3_aa: CASSLGPAVAGYTF; cdr3_nt: TGTGCCAGCAGTTTAGGCCCAGCAGTAGCGGGCTACACCTTC
j_call: TRBJ1-2; d_call: NA; clone_size: NA; v_call: TRBV29-1; cdr3_aa: CSVFGGDYGYTF; cdr3_nt: TGCAGCGTTTTTGGGGGGGACTATGGCTACACCTTC
j_call: TRBJ1-4; d_call: NA; clone_size: NA; v_call: TRBV6-6; cdr3_aa: CASSCWNSPGEKLFF; cdr3_nt: TGTGCCAGCAGTTGCTGGAATTCCCCAGGGGAAAAACTGTTTTTT
j_call: TRBJ1-5; d_call: TRBD1; clone_size: NA; v_call: TRBV5-1; cdr3_aa: CASSDTGGNQPQHF; cdr3_nt: TGCGCCAGCAGCGACACAGGGGGCAATCAGCCCCAGCATTTT
j_call: TRBJ1-3; d_call: NA; clone_size: NA; v_call: TRBV7-2; cdr3_aa: CASSLGGASGNTIYF; cdr3_nt: TGTGCCAGCAGCTTGGGGGGGGCGTCCGGAAACACCATATATTTT
j_call: TRBJ2-1; d_call: NA; clone_size: NA; v_call: TRBV29-1; cdr3_aa: CSVSREATYNEQFF; cdr3_nt: TGCAGCGTTTCTAGGGAGGCCACTTACAATGAGCAGTTCTTC
j_call: TRBJ2-1; d_call: NA; clone_size: NA; v_call: TRBV2; cdr3_aa: CASSVRLQVYNEQFF; cdr3_nt: TGTGCCAGCAGTGTCCGCCTCCAGGTATACAATGAGCAGTTCTTC
j_call: TRBJ2-1; d_call: NA; clone_size: few; v_call: TRBV27; cdr3_aa: CASSLGVGIYNEQFF; cdr3_nt: TGTGCCAGCAGTTTAGGAGTCGGGATTTACAATGAGCAGTTCTTC
j_call: TRBJ2-7; d_call: NA; clone_size: NA; v_call: TRBV9; cdr3_aa: CASSVDLGGRYEQYF; cdr3_nt: TGTGCCAGCAGCGTAGATCTGGGGGGACGATACGAGCAGTACTTC
j_call: TRBJ1-3; d_call: TRBD1; clone_size: few; v_call: TRBV27; cdr3_aa: CASSLGTGGAGNTIYF; cdr3_nt: TGTGCCAGCAGTTTAGGGACAGGGGGCGCCGGAAACACCATATATTTT
j_call: TRBJ1-5; d_call: TRBD1; clone_size: NA; v_call: TRBV9; cdr3_aa: CASSVGQGGQPQHF; cdr3_nt: TGTGCCAGCAGCGTAGGCCAGGGGGGTCAGCCCCAGCATTTT
j_call: TRBJ1-4; d_call: NA; clone_size: once; v_call: TRBV7-2; cdr3_aa: CASSQGASNEKLFF; cdr3_nt: TGTGCCAGCAGCCAAGGGGCCTCTAATGAAAAACTGTTTTTT
j_call: TRBJ2-7; d_call: NA; clone_size: NA; v_call: TRBV28; cdr3_aa: CASSARLLPYEQYF; cdr3_nt: TGTGCCAGCAGTGCGAGACTGCTCCCCTACGAGCAGTACTTC
j_call: TRBJ2-7; d_call: NA; clone_size: NA; v_call: TRBV19; cdr3_aa: CASSFTGTNYEQYF; cdr3_nt: TGTGCCAGTAGTTTCACAGGGACTAACTACGAGCAGTACTTC
j_call: TRBJ2-7; d_call: NA; clone_size: NA; v_call: TRBV27; cdr3_aa: CASSSSSYEQYF; cdr3_nt: TGTGCCAGCAGCTCTAGCTCCTACGAGCAGTACTTC
j_call: TRBJ2-1; d_call: TRBD2; clone_size: NA; v_call: TRBV11-1; cdr3_aa: CASSPGLAGPQFF; cdr3_nt: TGTGCCAGCAGCCCAGGACTAGCGGGTCCGCAGTTCTTC
j_call: TRBJ1-5; d_call: TRBD1; clone_size: NA; v_call: TRBV4-2; cdr3_aa: CASGQGPKDQPQHF; cdr3_nt: TGTGCCAGCGGACAGGGGCCAAAGGATCAGCCCCAGCATTTT
j_call: TRBJ2-3; d_call: NA; clone_size: once; v_call: TRBV11-3; cdr3_aa: CASSLAAGADTQYF; cdr3_nt: TGTGCCAGCAGCTTAGCCGCAGGGGCGGATACGCAGTATTTT
j_call: TRBJ2-7; d_call: TRBD2; clone_size: NA; v_call: TRBV4-3; cdr3_aa: CASSQDRLAGSYEQYF; cdr3_nt: TGCGCCAGCAGCCAAGATCGTCTAGCGGGCTCCTACGAGCAGTACTTC